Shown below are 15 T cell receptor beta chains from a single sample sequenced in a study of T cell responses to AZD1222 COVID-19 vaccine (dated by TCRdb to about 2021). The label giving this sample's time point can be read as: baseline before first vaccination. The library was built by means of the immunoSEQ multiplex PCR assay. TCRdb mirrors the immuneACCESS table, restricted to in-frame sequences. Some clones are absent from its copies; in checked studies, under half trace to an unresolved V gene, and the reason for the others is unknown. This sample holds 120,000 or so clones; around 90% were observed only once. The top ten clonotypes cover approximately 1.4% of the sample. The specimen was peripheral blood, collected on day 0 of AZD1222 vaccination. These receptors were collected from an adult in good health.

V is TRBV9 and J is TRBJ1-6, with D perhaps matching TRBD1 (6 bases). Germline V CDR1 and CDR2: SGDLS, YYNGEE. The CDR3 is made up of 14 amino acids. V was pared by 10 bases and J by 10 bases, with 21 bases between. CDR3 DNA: TGTGCCTTACCCGGGGAGGGGGGCCGGTCACCCCTCCACTTT. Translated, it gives CALPGEGGRSPLHF.

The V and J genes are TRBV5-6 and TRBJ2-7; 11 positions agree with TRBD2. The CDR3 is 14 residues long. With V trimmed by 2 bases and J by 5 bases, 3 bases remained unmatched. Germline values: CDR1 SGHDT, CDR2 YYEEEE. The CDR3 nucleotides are TGTGCCAGCAGCTTCACTAGCGGGGGCGACGAGCAGTACTTC. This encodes CASSFTSGGDEQYF.

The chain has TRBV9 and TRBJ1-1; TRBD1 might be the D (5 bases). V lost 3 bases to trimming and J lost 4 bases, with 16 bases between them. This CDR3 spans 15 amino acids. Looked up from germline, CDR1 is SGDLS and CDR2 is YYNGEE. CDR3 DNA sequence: TGTGCCAGCAGCGATCAATCCAGGGATGGCACTGAAGCTTTCTTT. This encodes CASSDQSRDGTEAFF. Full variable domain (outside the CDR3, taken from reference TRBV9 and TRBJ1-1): DSGVTQTPKHLITATGQRVTLRCSPRSGDLSVYWYQQSLDQGLQFLIQYYNGEERAKGNILERFSAQQFPDLHSELNLSSLELGDSALYFCASSDQSRDGTEAFFGQGTRLTVV.

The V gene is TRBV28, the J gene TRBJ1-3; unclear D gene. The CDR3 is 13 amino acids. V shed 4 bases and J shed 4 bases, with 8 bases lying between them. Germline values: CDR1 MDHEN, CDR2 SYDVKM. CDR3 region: CASSSQQGNTIYF. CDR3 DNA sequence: TGTGCCAGCAGTTCCCAACAGGGAAACACCATATATTTT.

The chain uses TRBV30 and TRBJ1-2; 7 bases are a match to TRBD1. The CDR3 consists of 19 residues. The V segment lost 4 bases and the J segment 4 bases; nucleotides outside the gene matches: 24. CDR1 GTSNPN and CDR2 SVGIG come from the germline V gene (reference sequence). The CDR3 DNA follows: TGTGCCTGGATAGCACGGATGTGGGGGACAGATGGGGCTTCCTATGGCTACACCTTC. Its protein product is CAWIARMWGTDGASYGYTF.

CDR3 protein: CASSPGQGAGGYTF. In DNA, the CDR3 is TGTGCCAGCAGCCCGGGACAGGGGGCGGGTGGCTACACCTTC. The J gene is TRBJ1-2, the V gene TRBV7-2; 12 bases agree with TRBD1. The V gene's germline CDR1 is SGHTA and CDR2 FQGNSA. This CDR3 has 14 amino acids. V lost 5 bases, J lost 7 bases, and 5 bases stayed unmatched.

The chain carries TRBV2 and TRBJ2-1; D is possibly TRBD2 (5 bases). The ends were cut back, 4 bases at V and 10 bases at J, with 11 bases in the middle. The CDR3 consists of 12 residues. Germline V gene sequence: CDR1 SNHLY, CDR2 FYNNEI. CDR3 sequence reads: CASSVGIAEQFF. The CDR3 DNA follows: TGTGCCAGCAGTGTCGGGATAGCGGAGCAGTTCTTC.

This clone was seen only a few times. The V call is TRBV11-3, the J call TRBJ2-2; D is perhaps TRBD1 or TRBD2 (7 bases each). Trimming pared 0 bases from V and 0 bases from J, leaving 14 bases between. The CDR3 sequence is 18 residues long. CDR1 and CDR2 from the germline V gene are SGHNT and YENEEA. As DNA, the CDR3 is TGTGCCAGCAGCTTAGATCAGGGGGGGTCAACGAACACCGGGGAGCTGTTTTTT. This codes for CASSLDQGGSTNTGELFF.

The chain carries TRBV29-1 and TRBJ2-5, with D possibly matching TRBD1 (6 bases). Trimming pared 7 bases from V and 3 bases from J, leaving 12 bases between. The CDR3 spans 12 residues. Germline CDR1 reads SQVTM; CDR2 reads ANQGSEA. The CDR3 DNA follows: TGCAGCGCCAGTTCAGGGGAAGAGACCCAGTACTTC. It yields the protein CSASSGEETQYF.

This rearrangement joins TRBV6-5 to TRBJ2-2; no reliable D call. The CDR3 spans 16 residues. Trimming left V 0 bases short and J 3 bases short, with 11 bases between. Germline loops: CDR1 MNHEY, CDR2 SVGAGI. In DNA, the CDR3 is TGTGCCAGCAGTTACTCCAAGCGAGATTACACCGGGGAGCTGTTTTTT. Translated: CASSYSKRDYTGELFF.

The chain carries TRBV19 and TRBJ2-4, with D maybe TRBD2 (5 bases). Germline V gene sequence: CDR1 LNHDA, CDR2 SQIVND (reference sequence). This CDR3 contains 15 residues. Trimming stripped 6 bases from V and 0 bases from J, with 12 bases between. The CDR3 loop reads CASSLKGVAKNIQYF. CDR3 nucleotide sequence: TGTGCCAGTAGCCTAAAGGGAGTAGCCAAAAACATTCAGTACTTC. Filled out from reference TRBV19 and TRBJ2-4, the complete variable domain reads DGGITQSPKYLFRKEGQNVTLSCEQNLNHDAMYWYRQDPGQGLRLIYYSQIVNDFQKGDIAEGYSVSREKKESFPLTVTSAQKNPTAFYLCASSLKGVAKNIQYFGAGTRLSVL.

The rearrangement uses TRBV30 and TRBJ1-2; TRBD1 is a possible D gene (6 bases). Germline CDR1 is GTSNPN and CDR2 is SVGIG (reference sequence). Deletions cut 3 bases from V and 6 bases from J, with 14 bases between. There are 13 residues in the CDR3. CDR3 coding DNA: TGTGCCTGGAGGGGCCAGGGGCGGGATGGCTACACCTTC. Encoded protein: CAWRGQGRDGYTF.

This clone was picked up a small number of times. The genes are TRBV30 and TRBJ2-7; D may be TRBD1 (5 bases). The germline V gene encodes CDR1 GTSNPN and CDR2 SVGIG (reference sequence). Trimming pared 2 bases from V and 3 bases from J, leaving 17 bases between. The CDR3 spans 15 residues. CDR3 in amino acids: CAWSHVDSVSYEQYF. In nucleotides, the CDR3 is TGTGCCTGGAGTCACGTCGACAGTGTAAGCTACGAGCAGTACTTC. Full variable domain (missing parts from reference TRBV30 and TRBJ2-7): SQTIHQWPATLVQPVGSPLSLECTVEGTSNPNLYWYRQAAGRGLQLLFYSVGIGQISSEVPQNLSASRPQDRQFILSSKKLLLSDSGFYLCAWSHVDSVSYEQYFGPGTRLTVT.

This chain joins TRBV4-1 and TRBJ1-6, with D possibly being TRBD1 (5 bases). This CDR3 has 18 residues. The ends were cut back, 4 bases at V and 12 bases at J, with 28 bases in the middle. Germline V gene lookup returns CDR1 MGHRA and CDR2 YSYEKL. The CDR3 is CASSRMKGLLGGVKPLHF. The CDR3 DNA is TGCGCCAGCAGCCGGATGAAAGGCCTTTTGGGGGGAGTAAAACCCCTCCACTTT.

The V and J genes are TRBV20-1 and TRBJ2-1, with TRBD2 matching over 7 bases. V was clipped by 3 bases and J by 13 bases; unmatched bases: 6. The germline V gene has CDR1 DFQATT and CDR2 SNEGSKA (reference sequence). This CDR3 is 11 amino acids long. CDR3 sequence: CSASSSGPQFF. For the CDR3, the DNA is TGCAGTGCTAGTTCTAGCGGTCCTCAGTTCTTC.